This T cell receptor (beta chain) was sequenced in a study of T cell responses to AZD1222 COVID-19 vaccine listed by TCRdb under 2021. With regard to the full study: Because spike-specific TCR depth and breadth did not differ between the two schedules, AZD1222 recipients who got a second dose at roughly 4 weeks were pooled with those who got a second dose at roughly 12 weeks. A total of about 230 trial participants underwent TCR sequencing, of whom about 200 received two doses of AZD1222 and around 25 received two doses of the MenACWY control vaccine. Trial participants were enrolled into age subgroups of 18-55, 56-69 and 70-plus years, which contained approximately 150, 28 and 58 TCR-sequenced participants, respectively.

General conclusions and limits of the study: A significant rise in spike-specific TCR breadth and depth was observed after two AZD1222 doses relative to day 0 and relative to MenACWY recipients. Participants were mostly white British, with more females than males. The authors suggested clonal diversity may have been underestimated. The whole spike protein was spanned by vaccine-associated CD4 TCRs, and dominant responses were seen in regions 160-218 and 743-854. Nearly half of unique spike-specific TCRs reportedly recognized epitopes outside regions mutated in the B.1.351 and B.1.1.7 variants. In the small 56-69-year group, the increase in depth fell short of significance, most likely because of low power. Conclusions about previously exposed vaccinees were limited because only a handful of AZD1222 recipients were SARS-CoV-2 seropositive at baseline. Because no day 14 peak-response samples were available, repertoires were characterized only after the peak T cell response.

The label giving this sample's time point can be read as: baseline before first vaccination. Vaccinee samples were obtained from the UK trials COV001 and COV002, which included a single-blind randomized controlled phase 2/3 trial of AZD1222 (ChAdOx1 nCoV-19) in healthy adults. Trial participant PBMC samples were collected at day 0 and day 28 after the second dose for TCRbeta chain sequencing. Of note for this clone: Its antigen has not been determined. No base-level quality is on record; no much larger clone is a single base apart.

The CDR3 regions of human TCRbeta chains were analyzed by immunosequencing. Per the authors' processing: Repertoire TCRs were checked for matches against a reference library of SARS-CoV-2-specific TCRs that had been generated using the MIRA antigen-specificity platform. Breadth meant the fraction of unique TCRs that were SARS-CoV-2-associated, whereas depth meant the fraction of total T cells that were SARS-CoV-2-associated. Using the MIRA data, each spike-specific TCR was assigned both to the spike region to which the TCR was reactive and to a CD4 or CD8 class. Log10-transformed breadth and depth values were compared by one-way ANOVA with Sidak's multiple comparisons tests. This immuneACCESS table, as held by TCRdb, lists in-frame sequences with V and J called but not all clones. Of the missing ones, under half trace to an unresolved V gene in checked studies; the others have no known cause. V and J calls and clone size are copied from that table; D and trimming were computed from the DNA. This sample comprises approximately 120,000 clones, 85% to 90% of them detected only once. Jointly, the top ten make up approximately 28% of the sample.

V is trimmed back by 5 bases and J by 6 bases, and the junction contains 10 bases that no gene match accounts for. From a lookup of the germline V gene, CDR1 and CDR2 are ENHRY and SYGVKD. The CDR3 covers 15 residues, taking in both the cysteine and the phenylalanine. Only the CDR3 DNA is retained, 45 bases long and in frame from the first base. This receptor chain uses TRBV10-3 and TRBJ1-2; 9 central nucleotides agree with TRBD1. Sequencing was performed on peripheral blood, taken on day 0 of AZD1222 vaccination. This TCR came from an adult in good health. At the DNA level, the sequence is TGTGCCATCAGTAAGTTTAACAGGGGGCGCGATGGCTACACCTTC. Its protein reads: CAISKFNRGRDGYTF.